A single sample is the source of the 27 T cell receptor beta chains below, sequenced in a study of cytomegalovirus exposure and HLA in healthy donors. PCR involved 60 Vbeta and 13 Jbeta primers. Repertoires were generated with immunoSEQ multiplex PCR, while TCRdb's copy carries only in-frame clones and drops some. The sample contains 150,000 to 200,000 clones, approximately 80% of which appear only once. Sample: PBMCs. Every receptor here comes from a young woman in good health and CMV-seronegative.

The rearrangement joins TRBV6-5 to TRBJ1-1, with TRBD1 matching over 10 bases. V dropped 8 bases and J dropped 5; count of bases not matched to a gene: 8. From germline, CDR1 is MNHEY and CDR2 SVGAGI. There are 14 residues in the CDR3. CDR3 sequence (DNA): TGTGCCAGCGGAAGACAGGGGGCGCGGACTGAAGCTTTCTTT. This translates into CASGRQGARTEAFF.

Turning to this clone: Other nucleotide sequences from this sample produce the same CDR3. J is TRBJ1-2 and V is TRBV28, with D hard to call. The CDR3 is made up of 12 amino acids. CDR1 is MDHEN, CDR2 SYDVKM, per germline. V gave up 3 bases and J gave up 2 bases, with 4 bases separating them. The CDR3 region is CASSFLNYGYTF. The DNA for the CDR3 is TGTGCCAGCAGTTTCCTGAACTATGGCTACACCTTC.

The chain is built from TRBV19 and TRBJ2-3; no reliable D call. Trimming pared 5 bases from V and 0 bases from J, leaving 9 bases between. The V gene's germline CDR1 is LNHDA and CDR2 SQIVND (reference sequence). The CDR3 covers 14 residues. CDR3 coding DNA: TGTGCCAGTAGTTTGAGGAGTAGCACAGATACGCAGTATTTT. Translating it yields CASSLRSSTDTQYF.

J is TRBJ1-2 and V is TRBV29-1; perhaps TRBD1 as D (5 bases). The V end lost 4 bases, the J end lost 4 bases, and 10 bases lay between the germline ends. The CDR3 loop spans 12 amino acids. The V gene's germline CDR1 is SQVTM and CDR2 ANQGSEA. The CDR3 nucleotides are TGCAGCGTTGGCAGGGAAAGCTATGGCTACACCTTC. Translation: CSVGRESYGYTF.

The chain carries TRBV27 and TRBJ2-7; 9 bases fit TRBD2. The germline gives CDR1 MNHEY, CDR2 SMNVEV (reference sequence). This CDR3 contains 15 residues. The V gene end was trimmed by 0 bases and the J gene end by 1 base; junction bases not matched to a gene: 1. The CDR3 loop reads CASSLSSGGSYEQYF. CDR3 DNA sequence: TGTGCCAGCAGTTTATCTAGCGGGGGATCCTACGAGCAGTACTTC.

This clone was detected once. V is TRBV5-6 and J is TRBJ2-3; unclear D gene. Germline assignment: CDR1 SGHDT and CDR2 YYEEEE. The CDR3 extends over 11 amino acids. The ends were cut back, 3 bases at V and 5 bases at J, with 4 bases in the middle. CDR3 in DNA: TGTGCCAGCAGCTACAGAGATACGCAGTATTTT. Its translation is CASSYRDTQYF.

V is TRBV7-2 and J is TRBJ2-3; D remains ambiguous. The ends were cut back, 2 bases at V and 0 bases at J, with 9 bases in the middle. The CDR3 spans 15 residues. Germline V gene lookup returns CDR1 SGHTA and CDR2 FQGNSA. Written as DNA, the CDR3 is TGTGCCAGCAGCTTATCCGGGTTTAGCACAGATACGCAGTATTTT. Its translation: CASSLSGFSTDTQYF.

The J gene is TRBJ1-1, the V gene TRBV9; TRBD1 might be the D (6 bases). Trimming stripped 2 bases from V and 3 bases from J, with 14 bases between. Germline V gene lookup returns CDR1 SGDLS and CDR2 YYNGEE. The CDR3 spans 15 residues. The chain's CDR3 is CASSVAPDRYTEAFF. The CDR3 nucleotides are TGTGCCAGCAGCGTCGCCCCGGACAGATACACTGAAGCTTTCTTT.

The chain employs TRBV7-9 and TRBJ1-1; weak D call: TRBD1 (5 bases). V lost 4 bases and J lost 0, with 6 bases in between. The CDR3 totals 13 residues. From germline, CDR1 is SEHNR and CDR2 FQNEAQ (reference sequence). CDR3 amino acids: CASSSGVNTEAFF. For the CDR3, the DNA is TGTGCCAGCAGCTCGGGGGTGAACACTGAAGCTTTCTTT.

This chain joins TRBV19 and TRBJ2-1; D is perhaps TRBD2 (5 bases). The CDR3 runs 16 residues. V was cut by 3 bases and J by 1 base, with 13 bases left in between. From germline, CDR1 is LNHDA and CDR2 SQIVND (reference sequence). The CDR3 reads CASSMGDYNSYNEQFF. The CDR3 DNA sequence: TGTGCCAGTAGTATGGGAGACTACAATTCCTACAATGAGCAGTTCTTC.

This clone was counted only a few times. The J gene is TRBJ2-1, the V gene TRBV27, with 7 nucleotides matching TRBD2. The CDR3 has 13 amino acids. Losses at the gene ends were 4 bases for V and 8 bases for J; bases not matched to a gene: 5. Germline-derived CDR1 and CDR2 are MNHEY and SMNVEV (reference sequence). The CDR3 spells CASSYGLDDEQFF. CDR3 bases: TGTGCCAGCAGTTATGGACTAGACGATGAGCAGTTCTTC.

The genes are TRBV10-2 and TRBJ2-3, with D possibly matching TRBD2 (7 bases). Germline V gene lookup returns CDR1 WSHSY and CDR2 SAAADI. The length of the CDR3 is 15 residues. V was shortened by 3 bases and J by 0 bases, with 10 bases between the two germline ends. Here the CDR3 DNA reads TGCGCCAGCAGTGAAGGGGGGGTCAGCACAGATACGCAGTATTTT. Translated, it gives CASSEGGVSTDTQYF.

V gene TRBV28 combines with J gene TRBJ1-4, with D possibly TRBD1 on 5 matching bases. V shed 6 bases and J shed 5 bases, with 13 bases lying between them. The CDR3 spans 14 residues. Germline CDR1 and CDR2: MDHEN and SYDVKM. The CDR3 sequence: CASSKQGGNEKLFF. CDR3 coding DNA: TGTGCCAGCAGCAAGCAGGGAGGAAATGAAAAACTGTTTTTT.

The V gene is TRBV5-6, the J gene TRBJ1-3; D ambiguous. The germline V gene has CDR1 SGHDT and CDR2 YYEEEE. V was trimmed by 2 bases and J by 0 bases, leaving 15 bases between them. The CDR3 sequence is 17 residues long. The CDR3 spells CASSFRGGQFSGNTIYF. The CDR3 nucleotides are TGTGCCAGCAGCTTTCGTGGAGGGCAGTTCTCTGGAAACACCATATATTTT.

The chain employs TRBV19 and TRBJ1-4; 7 bases are a match to TRBD1. The CDR3 length is 16 residues. V trimming: 7 bases; J trimming: 4 bases; junction bases outside the gene matches: 12. CDR1 is LNHDA, CDR2 SQIVND, per germline (reference sequence). The CDR3 coding sequence is TGTGCCAGTACCCCTTACCTGGGACAGATTAATGAAAAACTGTTTTTT. Residues: CASTPYLGQINEKLFF.

This sequence joins TRBV14 and TRBJ2-3; D uncertain. This CDR3 contains 16 residues. Germline CDR1 reads SGHDN; CDR2 reads FVKESK. The germline V and J ends were trimmed by 4 bases and 6 bases, with 20 bases remaining between them. CDR3 loop: CASSPRGRGPGDTQYF. The CDR3 DNA reads TGTGCCAGCAGCCCGAGAGGCCGAGGCCCCGGGGATACGCAGTATTTT.

In this sample, this clone turned up once. J is TRBJ2-3 and V is TRBV2; 7 bases agree with TRBD2. The ends lost 4 bases at V and 2 bases at J; junction bases unmatched: 3. The CDR3 loop spans 14 amino acids. Germline V gene sequence: CDR1 SNHLY, CDR2 FYNNEI. The chain's CDR3 is CASSALAITDTQYF. CDR3 nucleotides: TGTGCCAGCAGTGCACTAGCGATCACAGATACGCAGTATTTT.

The rearrangement joins TRBV7-9 to TRBJ2-5, with 7 positions matching TRBD2. The junction had 3 bases not matched to a gene; V was cut back by 3 bases and J by 5 bases. The CDR3 runs to 13 residues. Per germline, CDR1 SEHNR and CDR2 FQNEAQ (reference sequence). The CDR3 DNA reads TGTGCCAGCAGCTTTGGCGGGAGTGAGACCCAGTACTTC. Translation gives CASSFGGSETQYF.

The chain joins TRBV6-5 to TRBJ1-2; 7 nucleotides line up with TRBD1. After removal of 3 bases from V and 2 bases from J, the junction contained 3 bases not matched to a gene. This CDR3 spans 14 amino acids. Germline values: CDR1 MNHEY, CDR2 SVGAGI. CDR3 region: CASSYYRGNYGYTF. The CDR3 DNA reads TGTGCCAGCAGTTATTACAGGGGAAACTATGGCTACACCTTC.

V usage is TRBV10-2 and J usage is TRBJ1-1; TRBD1 might be the D (5 bases). The CDR3 contains 12 residues. CDR1 WSHSY and CDR2 SAAADI come from the germline V gene. V gave up 3 bases and J gave up 8 bases, with 10 bases separating them. The CDR3 nucleotides read TGCGCCAGCAGTGATATGAGACAGGAAGCTTTCTTT. This sequence encodes CASSDMRQEAFF.

This chain connects TRBV7-2 to TRBJ2-3; 10 bases agree with TRBD2. This CDR3 spans 15 amino acids. The V gene's germline CDR1 is SGHTA and CDR2 FQGNSA. The CDR3 loop reads CASGRAWVKADTQYF. The CDR3 DNA sequence: TGTGCGAGCGGGAGGGCCTGGGTTAAGGCAGATACGCAGTATTTT. Based on the CDR3 plus reference TRBV7-2 and TRBJ2-3, the full variable domain is GAGVSQSPSNKVTEKGKDVELRCDPISGHTALYWYRQSLGQGLEFLIYFQGNSAPDKSGLPSDRFSAERTGGSVSTLTIQRTQQEDSAVYLCASGRAWVKADTQYFGPGTRLTVL.

The chain couples TRBV2 to TRBJ1-4; 9 nucleotides match TRBD1. J gave up 2 bases and V 5 bases, and 6 bases lay outside the gene matches. The CDR3 is 16 residues long. Germline V gene lookup returns CDR1 SNHLY and CDR2 FYNNEI. The CDR3 nucleotides are TGTGCCAGCAGTCTTGACAGGGGGACTACTAATGAAAAACTGTTTTTT. The encoded protein is CASSLDRGTTNEKLFF.

The chain links TRBV29-1 to TRBJ2-1; 7 bases are a match to TRBD1. The germline gives CDR1 SQVTM, CDR2 ANQGSEA. J lost 5 bases, V lost 3 bases, and 1 base had no gene match. The CDR3 has 12 residues. The CDR3 DNA reads as TGCAGCGTTGAGGGACAGAACAATGAGCAGTTCTTC. This sequence encodes CSVEGQNNEQFF.

This chain connects TRBV6-5 to TRBJ2-3; the match to TRBD2 covers 8 bases. The CDR3 sequence is 15 residues long. Germline loops: CDR1 MNHEY, CDR2 SVGAGI. V trimming: 6 bases; J trimming: 2 bases; junction bases outside the gene matches: 7. CDR3 DNA sequence: TGTGCCAGCAGCCCACGGGAGGGCCTCACAGATACGCAGTATTTT. Protein sequence: CASSPREGLTDTQYF.

The chain uses TRBV29-1 and TRBJ1-1, with D perhaps TRBD1 (5 bases). The CDR3 has 13 amino acids. From germline, CDR1 is SQVTM and CDR2 ANQGSEA. V lost 2 bases and J 5 bases, leaving 12 bases between the germline ends. The CDR3, as DNA: TGCAGCGTTGAAAGGGGCAGATATACTGAAGCTTTCTTT. It is translated as CSVERGRYTEAFF.

This chain uses TRBV15 with TRBJ1-2; D gene unclear. Trimming removed 1 base at V and 6 bases at J, with 6 bases between. The CDR3 is made up of 12 amino acids. Germline CDR1 LNHNV, CDR2 YYDKDF (reference sequence). The CDR3 spells CATSRGSDGYTF. In DNA form, the CDR3 reads TGTGCCACCAGCAGAGGGTCGGATGGCTACACCTTC.

The chain links TRBV19 to TRBJ1-2, with a tentative D call TRBD1 (5 bases). The CDR3 length is 14 residues. The V gene lost 5 bases and the J gene lost 8 bases, with 18 bases spanning the gap. CDR1 is LNHDA, CDR2 SQIVND, per germline (reference sequence). The CDR3 DNA reads TGTGCCAGTAGTCCTAGGCCAGGGCATCGCGGCTACACCTTC. Translating gives CASSPRPGHRGYTF.